The 3 T cell receptor beta chains below come from one sample, sequenced in a study of T cell changes during pregnancy in multiple sclerosis (dated by TCRdb to the late 2010s). Libraries were made using the immunoSEQ multiplex PCR assay. TCRdb obtained this table from immuneACCESS and retained in-frame rearrangements with V and J assigned. These tables miss some clones; where compared with another copy, unresolved V genes account for less than half of the shortfall, and the remainder is unexplained. The sample table records some 17,000 clones; 84% of these occur just once. 15% to 20% of the sample is taken by the ten largest. This specimen consisted of CD8+ T cells from peripheral blood mononuclear cells, obtained in the third trimester of pregnancy. The receptor source for this set is a female donor in good health, enrolled as a control in a pregnancy study.

The V call is TRBV15, the J call TRBJ2-5; 9 nucleotides line up with TRBD1. The CDR3 totals 14 residues. Germline-derived CDR1 and CDR2 are LNHNV and YYDKDF (reference sequence). V lost 1 base to trimming and J lost 7 bases; unmatched junction nucleotides: 4. CDR3 region: CATSRGTGEGTQYF. For the CDR3, the DNA is TGTGCCACCAGCAGAGGGACAGGGGAAGGGACCCAGTACTTC.

This clone has just a few counts. The chain links TRBV9 to TRBJ2-7; the D gene is possibly TRBD2 (5 bases). The CDR3 has 16 amino acids. Trimming shortened V by 2 bases and J by 2 bases, and 17 bases separated the two germline ends. CDR1 is SGDLS and CDR2 is YYNGEE in the germline V gene. CDR3: CASSVGSKRIPYEQYF. In DNA form, the CDR3 reads TGTGCCAGCAGCGTGGGCTCAAAGCGGATACCCTACGAGCAGTACTTC.

This clone appeared a single time. The chain links TRBV19 to TRBJ2-7; 11 bases are shared with TRBD2. Germline trimming cut 2 bases from V and 3 bases from J; bases unmatched to any gene: 3. Germline CDR1 and CDR2: LNHDA and SQIVND (reference sequence). The CDR3 totals 15 residues. CDR3 protein: CASSITLAGVYEQYF. The CDR3 DNA is TGTGCCAGTAGTATAACACTAGCGGGAGTCTACGAGCAGTACTTC.